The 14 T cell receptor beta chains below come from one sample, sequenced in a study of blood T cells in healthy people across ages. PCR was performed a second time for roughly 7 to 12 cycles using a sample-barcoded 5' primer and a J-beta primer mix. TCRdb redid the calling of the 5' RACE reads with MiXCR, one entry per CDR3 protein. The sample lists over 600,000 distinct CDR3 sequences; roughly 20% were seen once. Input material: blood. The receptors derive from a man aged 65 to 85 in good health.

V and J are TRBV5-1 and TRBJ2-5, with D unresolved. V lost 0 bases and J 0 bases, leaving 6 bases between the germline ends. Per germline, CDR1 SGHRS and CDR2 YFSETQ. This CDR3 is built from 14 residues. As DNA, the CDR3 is TGCGCCAGCAGCTTGGACACCAACCAAGAGACCCAGTACTTC. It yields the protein CASSLDTNQETQYF.

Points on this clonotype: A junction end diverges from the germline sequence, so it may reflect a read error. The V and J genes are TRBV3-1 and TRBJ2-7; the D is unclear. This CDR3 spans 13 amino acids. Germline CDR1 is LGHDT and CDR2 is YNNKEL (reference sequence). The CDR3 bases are TGTGCCAGCAGCCAAGAACCCTCCTCCGAGCAGTACTTC. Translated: CASSQEPSSEQYF.

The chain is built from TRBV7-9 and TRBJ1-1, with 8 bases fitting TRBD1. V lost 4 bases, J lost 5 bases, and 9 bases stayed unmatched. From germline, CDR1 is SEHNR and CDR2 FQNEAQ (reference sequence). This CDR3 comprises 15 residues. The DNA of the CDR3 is TGTGCCAGCAGCTACGGACAGGGCGGGTTGACTGAAGCTTTCTTT. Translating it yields CASSYGQGGLTEAFF.

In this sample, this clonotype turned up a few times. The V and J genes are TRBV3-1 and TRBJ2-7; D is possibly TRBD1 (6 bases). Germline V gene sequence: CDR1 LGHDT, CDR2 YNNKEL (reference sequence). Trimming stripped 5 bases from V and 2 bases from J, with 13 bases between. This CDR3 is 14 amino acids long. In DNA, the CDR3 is TGTGCCAGCAGCTCCGGGACAAATCCCTACGAGCAGTACTTC. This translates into CASSSGTNPYEQYF.

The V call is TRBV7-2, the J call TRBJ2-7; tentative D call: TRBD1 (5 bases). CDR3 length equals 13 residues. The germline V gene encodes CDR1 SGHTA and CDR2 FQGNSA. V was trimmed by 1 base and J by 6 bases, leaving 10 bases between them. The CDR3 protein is CASSLVGALEQYF. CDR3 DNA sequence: TGTGCCAGCAGCTTAGTTGGGGCCCTCGAGCAGTACTTC.

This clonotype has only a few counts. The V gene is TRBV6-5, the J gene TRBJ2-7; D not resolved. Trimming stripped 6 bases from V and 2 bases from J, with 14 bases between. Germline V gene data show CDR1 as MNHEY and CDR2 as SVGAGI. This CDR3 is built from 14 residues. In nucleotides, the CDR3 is TGTGCCAGCAGCCCGGGCCCCCCCCCCTACGAGCAGTACTTC. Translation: CASSPGPPPYEQYF.

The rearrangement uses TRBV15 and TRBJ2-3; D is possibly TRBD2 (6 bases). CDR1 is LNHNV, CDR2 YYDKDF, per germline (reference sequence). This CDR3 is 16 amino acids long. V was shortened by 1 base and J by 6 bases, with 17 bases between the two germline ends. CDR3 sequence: CATSRVVGGKGDTQYF. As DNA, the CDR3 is TGTGCCACCAGCAGAGTTGTTGGAGGGAAGGGGGATACGCAGTATTTT.

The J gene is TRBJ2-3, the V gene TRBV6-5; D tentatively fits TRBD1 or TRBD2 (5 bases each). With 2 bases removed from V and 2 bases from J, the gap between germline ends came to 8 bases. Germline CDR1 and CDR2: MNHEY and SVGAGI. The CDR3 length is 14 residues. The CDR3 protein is CASSYGGFTDTQYF. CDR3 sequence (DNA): TGTGCCAGCAGTTACGGGGGATTCACAGATACGCAGTATTTT.

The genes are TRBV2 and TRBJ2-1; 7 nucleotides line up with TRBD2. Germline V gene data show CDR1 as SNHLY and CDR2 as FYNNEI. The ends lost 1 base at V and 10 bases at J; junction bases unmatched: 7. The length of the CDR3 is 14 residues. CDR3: CASSEERGRAEQFF. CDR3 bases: TGTGCCAGCAGTGAAGAGCGGGGACGGGCGGAGCAGTTCTTC.

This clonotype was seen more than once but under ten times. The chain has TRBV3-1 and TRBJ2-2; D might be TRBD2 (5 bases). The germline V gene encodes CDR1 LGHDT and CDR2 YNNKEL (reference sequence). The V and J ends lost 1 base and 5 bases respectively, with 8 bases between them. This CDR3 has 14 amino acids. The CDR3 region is CASSQASWTGELFF. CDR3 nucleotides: TGTGCCAGCAGCCAAGCTAGCTGGACCGGGGAGCTGTTTTTT.

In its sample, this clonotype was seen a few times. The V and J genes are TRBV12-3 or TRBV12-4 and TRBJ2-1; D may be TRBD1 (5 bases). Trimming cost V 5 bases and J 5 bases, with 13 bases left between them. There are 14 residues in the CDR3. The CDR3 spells CASSIYDRNNEQFF. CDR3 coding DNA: TGTGCCAGCAGTATATACGACAGAAACAATGAGCAGTTCTTC.

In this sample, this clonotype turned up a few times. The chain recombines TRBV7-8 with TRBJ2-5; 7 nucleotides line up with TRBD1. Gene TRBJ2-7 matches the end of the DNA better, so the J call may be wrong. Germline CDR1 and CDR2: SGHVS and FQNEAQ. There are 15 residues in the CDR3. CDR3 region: CASSPDRAVVNEQYF. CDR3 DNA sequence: TGTGCCAGCAGCCCTGACAGGGCTGTAGTGAACGAGCAGTACTTC.

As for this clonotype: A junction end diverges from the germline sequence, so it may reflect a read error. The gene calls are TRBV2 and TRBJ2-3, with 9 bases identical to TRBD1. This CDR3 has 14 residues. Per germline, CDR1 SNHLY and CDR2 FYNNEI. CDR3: CASRLTGGTDTQYF. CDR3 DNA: TGTGCCAGCAGACTAACAGGGGGCACGGATACGCAGTATTTT. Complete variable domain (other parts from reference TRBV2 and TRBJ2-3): EPEVTQTPSHQVTQMGQEVILRCVPISNHLYFYWYRQILGQKVEFLVSFYNNEISEKSEIFDDQFSVERPDGSNFTLKIRSTKLEDSAMYFCASRLTGGTDTQYFGPGTRLTVL.

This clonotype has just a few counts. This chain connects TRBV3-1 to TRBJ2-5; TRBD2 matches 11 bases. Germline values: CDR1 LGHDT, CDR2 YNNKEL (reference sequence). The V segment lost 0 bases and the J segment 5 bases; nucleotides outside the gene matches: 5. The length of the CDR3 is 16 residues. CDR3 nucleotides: TGTGCCAGCAGCCAAGATTTACTAGCGGGAGTTGAGACCCAGTACTTC. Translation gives CASSQDLLAGVETQYF.